A single sample is the source of the 18 T cell receptor beta chains below, sequenced in a study of PD-1 blockade in classical Hodgkin lymphoma. As for time point: cycle 4 day 1 (C4D1), after more than five weeks of nivolumab. Autologous stem cell transplantation was followed by relapse in every patient, and brentuximab vedotin exposure varied. Profiled with immunoSEQ multiplex PCR; TCRdb holds only in-frame clones, not every one. The table has about 41,000 clones, nearly 70% seen once. The specimen was peripheral blood mononuclear cells (PBMCs), collected before the fourth cycle of nivolumab. The receptors stem from a human donor with classical Hodgkin lymphoma.

V gene TRBV5-1 combines with J gene TRBJ1-1; 8 nucleotides match TRBD1. This CDR3 is built from 15 residues. Per the germline V gene, CDR1 is SGHRS and CDR2 is YFSETQ. The V and J ends lost 3 bases and 5 bases, in that order; junction bases with no gene match: 9. The DNA for the CDR3 is TGCGCCAGCAGCTACATACCGGGACAGGCAACTGAAGCTTTCTTT. It encodes CASSYIPGQATEAFF.

This clone was observed a few times. This chain links TRBV7-2 with TRBJ2-5; 13 positions match TRBD2. The germline V gene has CDR1 SGHTA and CDR2 FQGNSA. Trimming took 2 bases from V and 0 from J; bases not matched to a gene: 9. The CDR3 contains 19 residues. This CDR3 reads CASSLPRLAGGSYQETQYF. Here the CDR3 DNA reads TGTGCCAGCAGCTTACCCAGACTAGCGGGGGGCTCGTACCAAGAGACCCAGTACTTC. Full variable domain (remainder filled in from reference TRBV7-2 and TRBJ2-5): GAGVSQSPSNKVTEKGKDVELRCDPISGHTALYWYRQSLGQGLEFLIYFQGNSAPDKSGLPSDRFSAERTGGSVSTLTIQRTQQEDSAVYLCASSLPRLAGGSYQETQYFGPGTRLLVL.

Turning to this clone: Other DNA sequences of this sample code for an identical CDR3. V gene TRBV29-1 combines with J gene TRBJ1-1; the D gene is possibly TRBD1 (5 bases). Trimming pared 6 bases from V and 1 base from J, leaving 9 bases between. The V gene's germline CDR1 is SQVTM and CDR2 ANQGSEA. This CDR3 comprises 12 residues. CDR3 coding DNA: TGCAGCGTGGGGGGACGGAACACTGAAGCTTTCTTT. This gives the protein CSVGGRNTEAFF. Full variable domain (missing parts from reference TRBV29-1 and TRBJ1-1): SAVISQKPSRDICQRGTSLTIQCQVDSQVTMMFWYRQQPGQSLTLIATANQGSEATYESGFVIDKFPISRPNLTFSTLTVSNMSPEDSSIYLCSVGGRNTEAFFGQGTRLTVV.

This clone was seen a handful of times. J is TRBJ2-1 and V is TRBV5-4; TRBD2 matches at 9 bases. V lost 0 bases to trimming and J lost 6 bases; unmatched junction nucleotides: 4. Germline V gives CDR1 SGHNT, CDR2 YYREEE (reference sequence). There are 15 residues in the CDR3. As DNA, the CDR3 is TGTGCCAGCAGCTTGGGGCTAGCGGGGCTCAATGAGCAGTTCTTC. This translates into CASSLGLAGLNEQFF.

The chain carries TRBV2 and TRBJ2-2; no reliable D call. The V end was cut by 1 base, the J end by 6 bases, with 9 bases between. CDR1 SNHLY and CDR2 FYNNEI come from the germline V gene. The CDR3 contains 14 residues. For the CDR3, the DNA is TGTGCCAGCAGTGAAGGGACCCGCTCCGGGGAGCTGTTTTTT. It is translated as CASSEGTRSGELFF.

V and J are TRBV11-2 and TRBJ2-1; D not certain. Germline V lookup: CDR1 SGHAT, CDR2 FQNNGV. The CDR3 totals 12 residues. V was pared by 5 bases and J by 7 bases, with 9 bases between. This CDR3 is CASSRLANEQFF. The CDR3 DNA is TGTGCCAGCAGCCGACTTGCGAATGAGCAGTTCTTC.

A note on this clone: Compared with germline, one end of the junction differs, possibly owing to a read error. This chain links TRBV7-7 with TRBJ2-2; the D gene is possibly TRBD1 (6 bases). The CDR3 has 17 amino acids. Germline CDR1 and CDR2: SSHAT and FNYEAQ (reference sequence). CDR3 nucleotide sequence: TGTGCTAGCAGCTCCTCCGGGACAAGTCAAGGTTCGGGGGAGCTGTTTTTT. It encodes CASSSSGTSQGSGELFF.

DNA for the CDR3: TGCGCCAGCAGCTTGTTGGGGGCGGGAAAACACAATGAGCAGTTCTTC. Its translation: CASSLLGAGKHNEQFF. This chain links TRBV5-1 with TRBJ2-1, with D tentatively TRBD1 or TRBD2 (6 bases each). The germline V gene has CDR1 SGHRS and CDR2 YFSETQ. This CDR3 has 16 residues. V was trimmed by 1 base and J by 5 bases, leaving 16 bases between them.

This sequence joins TRBV4-1 and TRBJ1-5; possible D gene TRBD1, 5 bases. The V and J ends lost 2 bases and 4 bases respectively, with 12 bases between them. Germline CDR1 MGHRA, CDR2 YSYEKL. This CDR3 spans 15 amino acids. The CDR3, as DNA: TGCGCCAGCAGCCAATGGGACGATGGTAATCAGCCCCAGCATTTT. It translates to CASSQWDDGNQPQHF.

This clone has only one observation. CDR3 amino acids: CASHNRGLYNEQFF. The CDR3 bases are TGTGCCAGCCACAACAGGGGACTATACAATGAGCAGTTCTTC. J is TRBJ2-1 and V is TRBV2; D is possibly TRBD1 or TRBD2 (7 bases each). The CDR3 runs 14 residues. V lost 8 bases to trimming and J lost 4 bases, with 15 bases between them. Germline V gene sequence: CDR1 SNHLY, CDR2 FYNNEI.

V gene TRBV5-6 combines with J gene TRBJ2-7, with D unclear. Trimming removed 1 base from V and 6 bases from J, with 8 bases in between. This CDR3 comprises 12 residues. Germline CDR1 reads SGHDT; CDR2 reads YYEEEE. The CDR3 DNA reads TGTGCCAGCAGCTTGTCAGCGTTCGAGCAGTACTTC. Translating gives CASSLSAFEQYF.

This chain connects TRBV7-9 to TRBJ2-2, with D uncertain. This CDR3 region has 15 residues. Germline V gene data show CDR1 as SEHNR and CDR2 as FQNEAQ (reference sequence). V was trimmed by 2 bases and J by 7 bases, leaving 14 bases between them. The CDR3, as DNA: TGTGCCAGCAGCTTAAGGCCGTCCCAAGACGGGGAGCTGTTTTTT. Protein: CASSLRPSQDGELFF.

Note on this clone: Other DNA variants within this sample encode the same CDR3. The V gene is TRBV6-5, the J gene TRBJ2-1; 8 nucleotides line up with TRBD1. The CDR3 length is 12 residues. Per the germline V gene, CDR1 is MNHEY and CDR2 is SVGAGI. Germline trimming cut 5 bases from V and 10 bases from J; bases unmatched to any gene: 4. The CDR3: CASSLSGGEQFF. CDR3 nucleotide sequence: TGTGCCAGCAGTCTCTCAGGGGGCGAGCAGTTCTTC.

The rearrangement uses TRBV2 and TRBJ1-2; D remains unclear. This CDR3 region has 13 residues. CDR1 is SNHLY and CDR2 is FYNNEI in the germline V gene. V was pared by 8 bases and J by 3 bases, with 13 bases between. The CDR3 DNA sequence: TGTGCCAGCGGGCCGTCCCCGGACTATGGCTACACCTTC. This gives the protein CASGPSPDYGYTF.

The chain links TRBV30 to TRBJ2-7; D is uncertain. The V end lost 2 bases, the J end lost 7 bases, and 12 bases lay between the germline ends. The V gene's germline CDR1 is GTSNPN and CDR2 SVGIG (reference sequence). This CDR3 is 12 amino acids long. The CDR3 sequence is CAWSPPNREQYF. The CDR3 DNA is TGTGCCTGGAGTCCGCCGAATCGGGAGCAGTACTTC.

J is TRBJ1-5 and V is TRBV10-3, with no clear D. Germline CDR1 and CDR2: ENHRY and SYGVKD. Trimming removed 0 bases at V and 7 bases at J, with 7 bases between. The CDR3 is made up of 13 amino acids. DNA of the CDR3: TGTGCCATCAGTGAGTCAAGAGAACAGCCCCAGCATTTT. Residues: CAISESREQPQHF.

The chain links TRBV19 to TRBJ2-4, with a possible D match to TRBD1 (5 bases). This CDR3 has 15 residues. CDR1 LNHDA and CDR2 SQIVND come from the germline V gene (reference sequence). Deletions cut 3 bases from V and 3 bases from J, with 12 bases between. This CDR3 is CASSMPLGLKNIQYF. The DNA of the CDR3 is TGTGCCAGTAGTATGCCGCTGGGGCTCAAAAACATTCAGTACTTC.

This chain links TRBV27 with TRBJ1-2; D not certain. The V end was cut by 2 bases, the J end by 0 bases, with 7 bases between. Germline V gene data show CDR1 as MNHEY and CDR2 as SMNVEV (reference sequence). This CDR3 comprises 14 residues. The CDR3 nucleotides read TGTGCCAGCAGTTTAAGGGCAGCTAACTATGGCTACACCTTC. Its protein product is CASSLRAANYGYTF.